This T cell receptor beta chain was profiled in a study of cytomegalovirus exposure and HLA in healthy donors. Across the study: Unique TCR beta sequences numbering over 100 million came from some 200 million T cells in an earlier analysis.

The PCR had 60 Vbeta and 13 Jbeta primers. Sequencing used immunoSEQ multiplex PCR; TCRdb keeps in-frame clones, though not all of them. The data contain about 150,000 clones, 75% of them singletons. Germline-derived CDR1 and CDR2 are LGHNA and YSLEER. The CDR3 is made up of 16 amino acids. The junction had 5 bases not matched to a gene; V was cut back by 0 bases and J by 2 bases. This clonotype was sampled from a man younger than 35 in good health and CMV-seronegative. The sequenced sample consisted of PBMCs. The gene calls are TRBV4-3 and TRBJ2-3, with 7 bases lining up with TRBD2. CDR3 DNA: TGCGCCAGCAGCCAAGATGGAGGGAGGGCCACAGATACGCAGTATTTT. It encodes CASSQDGGRATDTQYF.